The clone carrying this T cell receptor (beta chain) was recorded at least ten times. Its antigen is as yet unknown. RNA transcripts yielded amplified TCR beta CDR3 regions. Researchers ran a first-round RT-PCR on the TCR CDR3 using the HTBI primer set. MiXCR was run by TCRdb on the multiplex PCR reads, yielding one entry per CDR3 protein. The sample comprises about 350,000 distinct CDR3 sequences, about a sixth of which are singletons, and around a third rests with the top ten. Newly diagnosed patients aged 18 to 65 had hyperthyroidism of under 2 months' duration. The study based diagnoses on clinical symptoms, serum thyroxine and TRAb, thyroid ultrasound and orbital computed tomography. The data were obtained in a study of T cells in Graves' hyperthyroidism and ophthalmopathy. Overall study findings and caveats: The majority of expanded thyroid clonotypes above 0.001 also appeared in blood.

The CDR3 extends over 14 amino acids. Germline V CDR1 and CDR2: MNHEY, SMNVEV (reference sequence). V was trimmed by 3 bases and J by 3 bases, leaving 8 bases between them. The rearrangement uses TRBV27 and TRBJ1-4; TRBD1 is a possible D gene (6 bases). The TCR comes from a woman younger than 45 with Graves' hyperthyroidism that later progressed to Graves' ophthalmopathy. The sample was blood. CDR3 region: CASSFQGPNEKLFF. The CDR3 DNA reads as TGTGCCAGCAGTTTCCAGGGGCCTAATGAAAAACTGTTTTTT. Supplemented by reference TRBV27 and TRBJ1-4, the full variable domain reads EAQVTQNPRYLITVTGKKLTVTCSQNMNHEYMSWYRQDPGLGLRQIYYSMNVEVTDKGDVPEGYKVSRKEKRNFPLILESPSPNQTSLYFCASSFQGPNEKLFFGSGTQLSVL.